Below, one T cell receptor beta chain is given with its context. The CDR3 extends over 14 amino acids. Germline V gene data show CDR1 as KGHSH and CDR2 as LQKENI. V dropped 1 base and J dropped 1 base, with 7 bases sitting between them. This entry is derived from a study of blood T cell repertoires in COVID-19. Study details: Italy, Spain and the United States were the sources of the convalescent and acute COVID-19 samples. The analysed material was cDNA or gDNA that came from T cells, B-cell-depleted T cells, or PBMCs.

In the authors' workflow: Estimation of nucleated cell counts was performed using reference gene primer amplification. Here immunoSEQ multiplex PCR was the method, and the copy in TCRdb shows in-frame clones only, minus some. From that table come the V and J calls and clone size; the DNA was used to work out D and trimming. The sample lists over 140,000 clones; over 65% were seen once. The clonotype was recovered from a woman of 80 years or more with active or convalescent COVID-19. Sequenced: peripheral blood. The V gene is TRBV18, the J gene TRBJ1-1; D remains ambiguous. CDR3 residues: CASSPHPQNTEAFF. CDR3 nucleotides: TGTGCCAGCTCACCACACCCACAGAACACTGAAGCTTTCTTT.